This TCR beta chain was observed in a study of lymphopenia after photon versus proton radiotherapy. Produced via immunoSEQ multiplex PCR; TCRdb's table is partial and in-frame only. Found here are 150,000 to 200,000 clones, 80% to 90% of them singletons; the top ten hold approximately 4.8%. The CDR3 consists of 16 residues. Trimming cost V 3 bases and J 0 bases, with 12 bases left between them. Germline V gives CDR1 MNHNS, CDR2 SASEGT. The receptor's source is a man aged 45-65 years with gastric cancer. Sample: peripheral blood, taken from a patient treated with photon-based radiotherapy. The chain recombines TRBV6-1 with TRBJ1-3, with D maybe TRBD1 (5 bases). The CDR3 here is CASSDSGDLSGNTIYF. The CDR3 coding sequence is TGTGCCAGCAGTGATTCGGGGGACCTCTCTGGAAACACCATATATTTT.